The 13 T cell receptor beta chains below all came from one sample that was sequenced in a study of PD-L1 blockade in urothelial cancer. Generated by immunoSEQ multiplex PCR, the TCRdb table keeps only in-frame clones and is missing some. The sample has tens of thousands of clones; over 75% are singletons. The source material was PBMCs, sampled around atezolizumab (anti-PD-L1) treatment. The receptors were sampled from a man aged 65-85 years with urothelial cancer.

The chain has TRBV12-5 and TRBJ1-1, with no clear D. The V end was cut by 0 bases, the J end by 1 base, with 9 bases between. The CDR3 is 15 amino acids. Per germline, CDR1 LGHNT and CDR2 FRNRAP. In DNA, the CDR3 is TGTGCTAGTGGTTTGGTACTCAGCGGGAACACTGAAGCTTTCTTT. Translation: CASGLVLSGNTEAFF.

V is TRBV27 and J is TRBJ1-5; D not resolved. Germline CDR1 and CDR2: MNHEY and SMNVEV (reference sequence). The CDR3 spans 13 residues. V was cut by 8 bases and J by 0 bases, with 8 bases left in between. This chain's CDR3 is CASGSGSNQPQHF. In nucleotides, the CDR3 is TGTGCCAGCGGCAGTGGTAGCAATCAGCCCCAGCATTTT.

The genes are TRBV5-5 and TRBJ1-1, with 7 nucleotides matching TRBD1. The junction had 6 bases not matched to a gene; V was cut back by 2 bases and J by 2 bases. Germline lookup yields CDR1 SGHKS and CDR2 YYEKEE (reference sequence). The CDR3 runs 15 residues. The CDR3 DNA is TGTGCCAGCAGCTTCACAGGGGCAGTCAACACTGAAGCTTTCTTT. Residues: CASSFTGAVNTEAFF.

The rearrangement uses TRBV7-2 and TRBJ2-2; D is unresolved. The CDR3 covers 14 residues. Between the trimmed V and J ends, which lost 8 bases and 6 bases, there was a span of 16 bases. From germline, CDR1 is SGHTA and CDR2 FQGNSA. In nucleotides, the CDR3 is TGTGCCAGCCTCCTGAGCACCGCCCCCGGGGAGCTGTTTTTT. It yields the protein CASLLSTAPGELFF. The full variable domain, rest sourced from reference TRBV7-2 and TRBJ2-2, is GAGVSQSPSNKVTEKGKDVELRCDPISGHTALYWYRQSLGQGLEFLIYFQGNSAPDKSGLPSDRFSAERTGGSVSTLTIQRTQQEDSAVYLCASLLSTAPGELFFGEGSRLTVL.

This clone turned up a few times. CDR3 DNA sequence: TGCGCCAGCAGCGAATCACAGGGGTGGCGCACAGATACGCAGTATTTT. Protein: CASSESQGWRTDTQYF. The gene calls are TRBV5-1 and TRBJ2-3; 7 nucleotides agree with TRBD1. The V gene end was trimmed by 4 bases and the J gene end by 1 base; junction bases not matched to a gene: 9. CDR3 length: 16 amino acids. CDR1 and CDR2 (germline): SGHRS, YFSETQ.

This clone showed up just a few times. This rearrangement joins TRBV6-1 to TRBJ1-5, with D possibly being TRBD1 (6 bases). Germline-derived CDR1 and CDR2 are MNHNS and SASEGT. The CDR3 runs to 14 residues. V was cut by 10 bases and J by 7 bases, with 20 bases left in between. CDR3 amino acids: CATFNRADRQPQHF. The CDR3 DNA sequence: TGTGCCACCTTTAACAGGGCCGACCGACAGCCCCAGCATTTT.

This clone was detected once. V gene TRBV19 combines with J gene TRBJ2-2, with 13 bases fitting TRBD2. CDR3 size: 15 residues. J gave up 5 bases and V 6 bases, and 3 bases lay outside the gene matches. The germline CDR1 and CDR2 sequences are LNHDA and SQIVND (reference sequence). The DNA for the CDR3 is TGTGCCAGTAGGCCGGGACTAGCGGGAACCGGGGAGCTGTTTTTT. Encoded protein: CASRPGLAGTGELFF.

The rearrangement links TRBV27 to TRBJ2-1; D uncertain. Germline values: CDR1 MNHEY, CDR2 SMNVEV (reference sequence). The V end was cut by 8 bases, the J end by 4 bases, with 6 bases between. This CDR3 is built from 11 residues. The CDR3 bases are TGTGCCAGCGCGAGTTACAATGAGCAGTTCTTC. It translates to CASASYNEQFF.

This clone was detected only a few times. V gene TRBV7-9 combines with J gene TRBJ1-3, with TRBD1 as a possible D gene (5 bases). Deletions cut 5 bases from V and 2 bases from J, with 16 bases between. CDR3 length equals 16 residues. Germline values: CDR1 SEHNR, CDR2 FQNEAQ (reference sequence). This CDR3 reads CASSGLRVRPGNTIYF. The CDR3 bases are TGTGCCAGCAGCGGTCTCAGGGTTCGTCCTGGAAACACCATATATTTT.

This clone came up a few times. This chain joins TRBV30 and TRBJ1-1; maybe TRBD1 (5 bases). CDR1 is GTSNPN and CDR2 is SVGIG in the germline V gene (reference sequence). The V and J ends lost 5 bases and 4 bases respectively, with 11 bases between them. The CDR3 extends over 12 amino acids. The CDR3 coding sequence is TGTGCCTGGGACGGAGGGGTCACTGAAGCTTTCTTT. This gives the protein CAWDGGVTEAFF. Together with reference TRBV30 and TRBJ1-1, the CDR3 gives the full variable domain: SQTIHQWPATLVQPVGSPLSLECTVEGTSNPNLYWYRQAAGRGLQLLFYSVGIGQISSEVPQNLSASRPQDRQFILSSKKLLLSDSGFYLCAWDGGVTEAFFGQGTRLTVV.

The chain combines TRBV6-1 with TRBJ2-1; TRBD1 is a possible D gene (6 bases). The germline gives CDR1 MNHNS, CDR2 SASEGT. The CDR3 is made up of 13 amino acids. Trimming pared 7 bases from V and 4 bases from J, leaving 11 bases between. For the CDR3, the DNA is TGTGCCAGCAACATTGGACAGTACAATGAGCAGTTCTTC. Protein product: CASNIGQYNEQFF.

The chain carries TRBV18 and TRBJ2-1, with a tentative D call TRBD2 (6 bases). Germline loops: CDR1 KGHSH, CDR2 LQKENI. Trimming removed 3 bases at V and 4 bases at J, with 19 bases between. This CDR3 is built from 17 residues. The CDR3 is CASSPLAVAGQYNEQFF. The CDR3, as DNA: TGTGCCAGCTCACCGTTAGCGGTGGCAGGGCAATACAATGAGCAGTTCTTC. Together with reference TRBV18 and TRBJ2-1, the CDR3 gives the full variable domain: NAGVMQNPRHLVRRRGQEARLRCSPMKGHSHVYWYRQLPEEGLKFMVYLQKENIIDESGMPKERFSAEFPKEGPSILRIQQVVRGDSAAYFCASSPLAVAGQYNEQFFGPGTRLTVL.

V usage is TRBV19 and J usage is TRBJ1-2; D unresolved. V was clipped by 3 bases and J by 1 base, with 9 bases between them. The CDR3 is made up of 14 amino acids. The V gene's germline CDR1 is LNHDA and CDR2 SQIVND (reference sequence). The CDR3 DNA sequence: TGTGCCAGTAGTATCTCTAGGAATAACTATGGCTACACCTTC. It codes for CASSISRNNYGYTF.